This TCR beta chain originates from a study of cytomegalovirus exposure and HLA in healthy donors. Study results and caveats: Presence/absence analysis assumed near-uniform sequencing depth across donors. As a later analysis showed, a missense DCLRE1C variant was linked to trimming of TCR beta V- and J-genes.

About this clone: Antigen specificity is unknown.

From germline, CDR1 is SGHAT and CDR2 FQNNGV. V gave up 1 base and J gave up 3 bases, with 12 bases separating them. The CDR3 loop spans 15 amino acids. The study ran its PCR with 60 Vbeta and 13 Jbeta primers. Some clones are missing from TCRdb's copy, which holds only in-frame ones; the method was immunoSEQ multiplex PCR. The sample yields 70,000 or so clones, of which the top ten take up approximately 0.78%. The sample taken for sequencing was PBMCs. This sequence was found in a boy aged 10-17 years in good health and CMV-seronegative. This chain links TRBV11-2 with TRBJ1-1; D unresolved. The CDR3 reads CASSLVAGLDTEAFF. The CDR3 DNA sequence: TGTGCCAGCAGCTTAGTGGCGGGGTTAGACACTGAAGCTTTCTTT.